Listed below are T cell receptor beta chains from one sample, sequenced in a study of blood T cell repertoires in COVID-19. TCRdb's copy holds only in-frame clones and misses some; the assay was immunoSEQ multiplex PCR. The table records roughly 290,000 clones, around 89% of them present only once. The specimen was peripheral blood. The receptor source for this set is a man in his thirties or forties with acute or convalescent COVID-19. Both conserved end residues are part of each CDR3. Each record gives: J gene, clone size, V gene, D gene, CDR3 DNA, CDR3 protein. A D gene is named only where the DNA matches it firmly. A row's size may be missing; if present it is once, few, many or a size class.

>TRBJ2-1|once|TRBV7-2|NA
TGTGCCAGCAGCTTACTTGACAATGAGCAGTTCTTC
CASSLLDNEQFF
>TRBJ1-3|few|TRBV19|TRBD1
TGTGCCAGTGGGGACAGGTTCTTTGGGTCTGGAAACACCATATATTTT
CASGDRFFGSGNTIYF
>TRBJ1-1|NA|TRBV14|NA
TGTGCCAGCAGCCAAAACATGAACACTGAAGCTTTCTTT
CASSQNMNTEAFF
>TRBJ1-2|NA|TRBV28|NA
TGTGCCACCCAGTTTTTGGGGGCCGGCTACACCTTC
CATQFLGAGYTF
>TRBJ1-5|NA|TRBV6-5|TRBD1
TGTGCCAGCAGCGTGGACAGGGCTAGCAATCAGCCCCAGCATTTT
CASSVDRASNQPQHF
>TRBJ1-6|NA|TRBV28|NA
TGTGCCAGCAGTTCCATGACTGACAGGAATAATTCACCCCTCCACTTT
CASSSMTDRNNSPLHF
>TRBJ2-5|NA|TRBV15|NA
TGTGCCACCAGCCCCCGAGCGACAGCCCAAGGGACCCAGTACTTC
CATSPRATAQGTQYF
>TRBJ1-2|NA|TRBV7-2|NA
TGTGCCGGCCGACAGCGAACTAACTATGGCTACACCTTC
CAGRQRTNYGYTF
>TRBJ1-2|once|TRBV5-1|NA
TGCGCCAGCAGCCAGTGGGGGGAGAGCTATGGCTACACCTTC
CASSQWGESYGYTF
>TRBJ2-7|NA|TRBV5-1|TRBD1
TGCGCCAGCAGCCCAGGGGACAGCTCCTACGAGCAGTACTTC
CASSPGDSSYEQYF
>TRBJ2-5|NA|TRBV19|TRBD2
TGTGCCAGTAGTAGGGGACTAGCGGGGGGCCAAGAGACCCAGTACTTC
CASSRGLAGGQETQYF
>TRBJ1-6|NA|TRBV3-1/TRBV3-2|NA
TGTGCCAGCAGCCAAGAGGTAAAGAGTTCACCCCTCCACTTT
CASSQEVKSSPLHF
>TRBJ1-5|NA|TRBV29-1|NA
TGCAGCGTTGTAACACAATTGCATCAGCCCCAGCATTTT
CSVVTQLHQPQHF
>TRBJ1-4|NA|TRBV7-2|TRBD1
TGTGCCAGCAGCCCCCGACAGGGGAATGAAAAACTGTTTTTT
CASSPRQGNEKLFF
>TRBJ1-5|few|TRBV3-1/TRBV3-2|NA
TGTGCCAGCAGCGCCTTTGGGGGCCCCAATCAGCCCCAGCATTTT
CASSAFGGPNQPQHF
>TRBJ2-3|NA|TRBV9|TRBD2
TGTGCCAGCAATCGGCTCCATCTAGCGGGGGCGCCAGATACGCAGTATTTT
CASNRLHLAGAPDTQYF
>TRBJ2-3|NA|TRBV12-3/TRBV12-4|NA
TGTGCCAGCAGTTTACCGGATACGCAGTATTTT
CASSLPDTQYF
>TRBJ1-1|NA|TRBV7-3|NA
TGTGCCAGCAGCTCTCAGGGGAACACTGAAGCTTTCTTT
CASSSQGNTEAFF
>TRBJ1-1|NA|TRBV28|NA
TGTGCCAGCAGTGAACCAAGAGAGGGACACCTTTGGAACACTGAAGCTTTCTTT
CASSEPREGHLWNTEAFF
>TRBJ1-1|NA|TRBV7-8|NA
TGTGCCAGCAGCTTAAGGGACATCGCTGAAGCTTTCTTT
CASSLRDIAEAFF
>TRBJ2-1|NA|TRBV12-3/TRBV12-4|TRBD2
TGTGCCAGCAGCCGGACTAGCGGGCATGAGCAGTTCTTC
CASSRTSGHEQFF
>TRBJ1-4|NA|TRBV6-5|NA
TGTGCCAGCAGGGGAGGGGGAACAACTAATGAAAAACTGTTTTTT
CASRGGGTTNEKLFF
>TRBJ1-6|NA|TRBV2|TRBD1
TGTGCCAGCAGCGTCGGGACAGTTAGGATAAATTCACCCCTCCACTTT
CASSVGTVRINSPLHF
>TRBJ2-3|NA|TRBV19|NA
TGTGCCAGTAAGAAGGGGACATCTGAGACAGATACGCAGTATTTT
CASKKGTSETDTQYF
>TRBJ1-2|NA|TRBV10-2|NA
TGCGCCAGCAGTGACCCCGACAGGTTCGATGGCTACACCTTC
CASSDPDRFDGYTF
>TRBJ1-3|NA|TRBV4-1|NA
TGCGCCAGCAGCCGCTCCGGGGGCTCTGGAAACACCATATATTTT
CASSRSGGSGNTIYF
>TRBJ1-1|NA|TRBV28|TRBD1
TGTGCCAGCAGTCCAGGGGGCGCGGAGAGCACTGAAGCTTTCTTT
CASSPGGAESTEAFF
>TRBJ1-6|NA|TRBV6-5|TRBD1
TGTGCCAGCAGCCGGACAGGCCTTAATTCACCCCTCCACTTT
CASSRTGLNSPLHF
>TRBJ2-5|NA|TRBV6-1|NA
TGTGCCAGCAGTGAAGTGGGCAGAGAGACCCAGTACTTC
CASSEVGRETQYF
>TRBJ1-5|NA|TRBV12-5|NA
TGTGCTAGTGCTCTAGGAGATAGCAATCAGCCCCAGCATTTT
CASALGDSNQPQHF
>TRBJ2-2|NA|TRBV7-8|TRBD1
TGTGCCAGCAGCCCTAGGACAGGAGCCGCGAACACCGGGGAGCTGTTTTTT
CASSPRTGAANTGELFF
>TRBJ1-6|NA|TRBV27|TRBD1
TGTGCCAGCAGTTTAGAGGGACAGGGAAATAATTCACCCCTCCACTTT
CASSLEGQGNNSPLHF
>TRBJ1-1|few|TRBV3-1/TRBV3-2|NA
TGTGCCAGCAGCCAAAGCGACAGGAACACTGAAGCTTTCTTT
CASSQSDRNTEAFF
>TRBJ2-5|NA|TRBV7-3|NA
TGTGCCAGTAAGGCGGGAGAGACCCAGTACTTC
CASKAGETQYF
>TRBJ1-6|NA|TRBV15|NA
TGTGCCACCAGCAGAGCAGGCCGGGACATCTATTCACCCCTCCACTTT
CATSRAGRDIYSPLHF
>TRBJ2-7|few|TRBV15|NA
TGTGCCACCAGCATGGCTCGCTTAAACGAGCAGTACTTC
CATSMARLNEQYF
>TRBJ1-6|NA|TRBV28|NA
TGTGCCAGCTTTCCCGGGGAGAGGATGTCGGCCCTCCACTTT
CASFPGERMSALHF
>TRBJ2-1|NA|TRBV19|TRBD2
TGTGCCAGTGACGGGGGGAGCAATGAGCAGTTCTTC
CASDGGSNEQFF
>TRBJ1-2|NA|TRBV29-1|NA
TGCAGCGTGGGGTTTCAAGCAGGGAACTATGGCTACACCTTC
CSVGFQAGNYGYTF
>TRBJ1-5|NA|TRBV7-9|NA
TGTGCCAGCAGCTTAAGCAGCAATCAGCCCCAGCATTTT
CASSLSSNQPQHF
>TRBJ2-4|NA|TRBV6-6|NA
TGTGCCAGCAGTCCCAGGCCTAACTCAGTAGCCAAAAACATTCAGTACTTC
CASSPRPNSVAKNIQYF
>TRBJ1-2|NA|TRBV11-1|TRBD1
TGTGCCAGCAGCTCCCTGACAGGGAACTACGGCTACACCTTC
CASSSLTGNYGYTF
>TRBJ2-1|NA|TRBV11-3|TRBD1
TGTGCCAGCAGCTTACGAGGGGGCACTGGCAATGAGCAGTTCTTC
CASSLRGGTGNEQFF
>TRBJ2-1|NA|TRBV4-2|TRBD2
TGTGCCAGCAGCCATGCAACTAGCGGGAGAACGAATGAGCAGTTCTTC
CASSHATSGRTNEQFF
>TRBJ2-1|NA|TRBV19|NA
TGTGCCAGTACCCCGACCCGGAGCTCCTACAATGAGCAGTTCTTC
CASTPTRSSYNEQFF
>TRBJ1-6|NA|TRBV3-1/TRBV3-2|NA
TGTGCCAGCAGCCTAGGCACAGACAATTCACCCCTCCACTTT
CASSLGTDNSPLHF
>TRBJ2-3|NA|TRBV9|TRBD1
TGTGCCAGCAGCGTCCAGGGGGCGGTGAGCACAGATACGCAGTATTTT
CASSVQGAVSTDTQYF
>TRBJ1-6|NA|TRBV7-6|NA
TGTGCCAGCAGCCCCGGGGTCAATTCACCCCTCCACTTT
CASSPGVNSPLHF
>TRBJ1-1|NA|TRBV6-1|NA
TGTGCCAGCAGTGAAGTTGGGCGCTGGGGAGGTGACACTGAAGCTTTCTTT
CASSEVGRWGGDTEAFF
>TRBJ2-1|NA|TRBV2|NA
TGTGCCAGTTCTTTTCCCAGCTACAATGAGCAGTTCTTC
CASSFPSYNEQFF
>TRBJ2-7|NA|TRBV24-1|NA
TGTGCCACCAGTGATTTCATCTGGAGGGGGGGGTGGTACGAGCAGTACTTC
CATSDFIWRGGWYEQYF
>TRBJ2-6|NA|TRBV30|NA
TGTGCCTGGAGTGTCAGAGGGACTGGGGCCAACGTCCTGACTTTC
CAWSVRGTGANVLTF
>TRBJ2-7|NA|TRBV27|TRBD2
TGTGCCAGCAGTTTGAGGCCTCGAAAAGCCGGCGGGAGGTACGAGCAGTACTTC
CASSLRPRKAGGRYEQYF
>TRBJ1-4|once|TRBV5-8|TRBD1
TGTGCCAGCAGCTTTGGGACAGGGGTGATTAATGAAAAACTGTTTTTT
CASSFGTGVINEKLFF
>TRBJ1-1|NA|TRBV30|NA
TGTGCCTGGAGGAAGACAGGAGTGAACACTGAAGCTTTCTTT
CAWRKTGVNTEAFF
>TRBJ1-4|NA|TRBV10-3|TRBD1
TGTGCCAGCGGGACAGGGGCGTTTGAAAAACTGTTTTTT
CASGTGAFEKLFF
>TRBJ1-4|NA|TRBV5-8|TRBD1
TGTGCCAGCAGCTCGACAGGGGGTAATGAAAAACTGTTTTTT
CASSSTGGNEKLFF
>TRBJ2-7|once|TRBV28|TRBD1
TGTGCCAGCAGTTTATCCCGTGGACAGGCCAGCTCCTACGAGCAGTACTTC
CASSLSRGQASSYEQYF
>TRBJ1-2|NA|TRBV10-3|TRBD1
TGTGCCATCAGTGAGGGACAGGGTGATGGCTACACCTTC
CAISEGQGDGYTF